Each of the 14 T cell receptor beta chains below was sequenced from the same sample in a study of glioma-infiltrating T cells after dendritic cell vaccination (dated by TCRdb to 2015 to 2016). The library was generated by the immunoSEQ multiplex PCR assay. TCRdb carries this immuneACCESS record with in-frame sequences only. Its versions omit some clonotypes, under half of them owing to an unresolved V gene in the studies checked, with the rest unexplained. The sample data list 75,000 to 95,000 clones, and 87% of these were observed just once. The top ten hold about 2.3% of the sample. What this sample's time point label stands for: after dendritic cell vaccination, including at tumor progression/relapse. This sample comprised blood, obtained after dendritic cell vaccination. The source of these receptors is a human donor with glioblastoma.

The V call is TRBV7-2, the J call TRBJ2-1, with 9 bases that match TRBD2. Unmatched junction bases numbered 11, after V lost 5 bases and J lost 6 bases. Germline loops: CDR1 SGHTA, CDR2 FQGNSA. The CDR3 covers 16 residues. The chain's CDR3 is CASSPPGAGGLNEQFF. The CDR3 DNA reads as TGTGCCAGCAGCCCGCCGGGCGCGGGGGGGCTCAATGAGCAGTTCTTC. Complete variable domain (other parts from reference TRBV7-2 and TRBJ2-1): GAGVSQSPSNKVTEKGKDVELRCDPISGHTALYWYRQSLGQGLEFLIYFQGNSAPDKSGLPSDRFSAERTGGSVSTLTIQRTQQEDSAVYLCASSPPGAGGLNEQFFGPGTRLTVL.

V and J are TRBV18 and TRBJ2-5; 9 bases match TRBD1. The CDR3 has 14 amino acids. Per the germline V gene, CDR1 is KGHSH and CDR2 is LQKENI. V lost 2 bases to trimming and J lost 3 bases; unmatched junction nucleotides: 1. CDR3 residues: CASSPRTGEETQYF. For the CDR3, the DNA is TGTGCCAGCTCACCAAGGACAGGGGAAGAGACCCAGTACTTC.

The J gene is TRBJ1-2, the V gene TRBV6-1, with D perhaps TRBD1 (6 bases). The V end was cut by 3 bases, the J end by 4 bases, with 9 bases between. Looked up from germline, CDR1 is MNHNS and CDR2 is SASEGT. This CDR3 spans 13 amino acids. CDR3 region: CASSERGTYGYTF. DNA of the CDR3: TGTGCCAGCAGTGAGAGGGGGACCTATGGCTACACCTTC.

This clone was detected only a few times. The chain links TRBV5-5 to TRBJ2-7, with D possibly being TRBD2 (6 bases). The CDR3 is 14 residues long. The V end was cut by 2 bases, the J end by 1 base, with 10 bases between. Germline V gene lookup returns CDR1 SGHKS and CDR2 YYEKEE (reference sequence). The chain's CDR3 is CASSLRRDSYEQYF. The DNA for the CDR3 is TGTGCCAGCAGCTTAAGGAGGGATTCCTACGAGCAGTACTTC.

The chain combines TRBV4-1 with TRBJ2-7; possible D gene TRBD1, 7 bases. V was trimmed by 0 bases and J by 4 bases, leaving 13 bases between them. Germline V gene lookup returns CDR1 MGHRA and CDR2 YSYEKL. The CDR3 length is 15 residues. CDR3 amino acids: CASSQETGTVYEQYF. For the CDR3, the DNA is TGCGCCAGCAGCCAAGAGACAGGGACTGTTTACGAGCAGTACTTC.

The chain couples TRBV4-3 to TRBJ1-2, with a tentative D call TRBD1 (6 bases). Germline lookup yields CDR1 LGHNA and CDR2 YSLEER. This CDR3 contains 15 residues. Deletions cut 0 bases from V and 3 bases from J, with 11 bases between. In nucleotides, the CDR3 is TGCGCCAGCAGCCAAGAAGGCCGACAGGACTATGGCTACACCTTC. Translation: CASSQEGRQDYGYTF.

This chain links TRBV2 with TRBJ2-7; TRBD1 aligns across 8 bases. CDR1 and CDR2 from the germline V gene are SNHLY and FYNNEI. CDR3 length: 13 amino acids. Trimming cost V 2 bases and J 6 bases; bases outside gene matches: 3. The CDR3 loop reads CASSESGQGEQYF. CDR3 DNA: TGTGCCAGCAGTGAATCCGGACAGGGCGAGCAGTACTTC.

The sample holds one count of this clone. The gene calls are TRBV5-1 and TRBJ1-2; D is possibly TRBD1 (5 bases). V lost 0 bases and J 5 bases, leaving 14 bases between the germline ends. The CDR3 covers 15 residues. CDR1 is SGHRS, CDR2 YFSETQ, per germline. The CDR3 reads CASSLGGRERYGYTF. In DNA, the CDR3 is TGCGCCAGCAGCTTGGGAGGCAGGGAAAGATATGGCTACACCTTC.

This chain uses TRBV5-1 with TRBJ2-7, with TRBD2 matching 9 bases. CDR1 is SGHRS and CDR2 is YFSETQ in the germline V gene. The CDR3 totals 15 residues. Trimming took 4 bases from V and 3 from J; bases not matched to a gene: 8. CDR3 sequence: CASSTVAGAYYEQYF. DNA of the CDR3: TGCGCCAGCAGCACAGTAGCGGGGGCGTACTACGAGCAGTACTTC.

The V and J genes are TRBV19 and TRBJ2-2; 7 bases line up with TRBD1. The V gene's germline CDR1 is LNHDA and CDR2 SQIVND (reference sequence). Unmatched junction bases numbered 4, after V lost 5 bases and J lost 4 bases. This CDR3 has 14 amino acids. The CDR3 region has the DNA TGTGCCAGTAGTTTGGGACAGAGCACCGGGGAGCTGTTTTTT. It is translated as CASSLGQSTGELFF.

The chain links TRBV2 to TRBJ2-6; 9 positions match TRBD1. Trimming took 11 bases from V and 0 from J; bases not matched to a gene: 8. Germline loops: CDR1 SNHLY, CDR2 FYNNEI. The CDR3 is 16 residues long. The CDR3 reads CAVSGTGLSGANVLTF. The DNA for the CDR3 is TGTGCCGTTTCCGGGACAGGGCTCTCTGGGGCCAACGTCCTGACTTTC.

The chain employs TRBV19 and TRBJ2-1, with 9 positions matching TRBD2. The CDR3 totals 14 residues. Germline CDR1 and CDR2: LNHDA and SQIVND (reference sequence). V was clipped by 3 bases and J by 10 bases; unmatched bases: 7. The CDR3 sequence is CASSMKWTSDEQFF. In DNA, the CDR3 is TGTGCCAGTAGTATGAAGTGGACTAGCGACGAGCAGTTCTTC.

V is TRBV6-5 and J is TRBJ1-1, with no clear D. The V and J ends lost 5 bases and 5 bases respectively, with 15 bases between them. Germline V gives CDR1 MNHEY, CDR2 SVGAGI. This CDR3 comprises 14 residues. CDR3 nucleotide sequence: TGTGCCAGCAGTACCTGGAGGGAGAGGACTGAAGCTTTCTTT. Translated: CASSTWRERTEAFF.

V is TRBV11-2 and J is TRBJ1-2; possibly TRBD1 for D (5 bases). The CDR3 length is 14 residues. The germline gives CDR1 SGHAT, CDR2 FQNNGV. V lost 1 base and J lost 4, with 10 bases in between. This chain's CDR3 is CASSLAPDSYGYTF. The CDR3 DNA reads TGTGCCAGCAGCTTAGCCCCAGACAGCTATGGCTACACCTTC.